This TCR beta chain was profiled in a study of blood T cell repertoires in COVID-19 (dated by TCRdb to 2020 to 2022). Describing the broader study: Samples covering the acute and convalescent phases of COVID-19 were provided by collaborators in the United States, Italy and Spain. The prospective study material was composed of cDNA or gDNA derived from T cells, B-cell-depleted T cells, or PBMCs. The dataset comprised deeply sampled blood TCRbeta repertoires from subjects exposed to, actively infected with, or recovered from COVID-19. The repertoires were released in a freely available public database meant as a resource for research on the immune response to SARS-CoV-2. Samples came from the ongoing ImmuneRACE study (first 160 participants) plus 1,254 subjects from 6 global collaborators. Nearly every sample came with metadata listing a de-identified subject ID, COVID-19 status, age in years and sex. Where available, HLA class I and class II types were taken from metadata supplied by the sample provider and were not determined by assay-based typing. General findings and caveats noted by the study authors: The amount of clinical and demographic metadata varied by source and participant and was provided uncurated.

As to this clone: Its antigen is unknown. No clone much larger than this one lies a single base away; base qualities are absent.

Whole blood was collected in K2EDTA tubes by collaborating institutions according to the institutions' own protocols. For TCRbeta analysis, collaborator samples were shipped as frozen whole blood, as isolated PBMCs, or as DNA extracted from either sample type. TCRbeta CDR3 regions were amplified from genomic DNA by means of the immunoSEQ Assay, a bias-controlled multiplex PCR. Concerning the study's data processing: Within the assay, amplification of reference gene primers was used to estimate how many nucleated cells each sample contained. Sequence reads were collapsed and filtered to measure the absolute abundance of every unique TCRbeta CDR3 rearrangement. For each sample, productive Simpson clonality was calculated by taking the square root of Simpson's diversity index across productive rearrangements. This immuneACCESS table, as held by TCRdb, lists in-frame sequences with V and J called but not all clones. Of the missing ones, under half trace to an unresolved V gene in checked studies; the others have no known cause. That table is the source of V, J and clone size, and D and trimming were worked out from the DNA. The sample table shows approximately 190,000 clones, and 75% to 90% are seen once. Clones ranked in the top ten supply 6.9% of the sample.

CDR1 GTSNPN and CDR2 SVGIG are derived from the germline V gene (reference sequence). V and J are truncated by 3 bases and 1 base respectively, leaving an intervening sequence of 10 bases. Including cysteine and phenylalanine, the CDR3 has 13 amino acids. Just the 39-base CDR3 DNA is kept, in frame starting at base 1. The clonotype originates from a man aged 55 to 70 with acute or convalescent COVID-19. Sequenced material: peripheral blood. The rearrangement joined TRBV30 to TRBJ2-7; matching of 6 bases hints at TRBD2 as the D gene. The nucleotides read TGTGCCTGGAGACCTGGGGGGTCCTACGAGCAGTACTTC. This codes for CAWRPGGSYEQYF.